This T cell receptor (beta chain) was sequenced in a study of blood T cell repertoires in COVID-19. Study in general: The origin of the acute and convalescent COVID-19 samples was the United States, Italy and Spain. From T cells, B-cell-depleted T cells, or PBMCs came the material, which was cDNA or gDNA.

This clone was seen more than once but under ten times. Under the authors' procedure: Amplified reference gene primers provided the basis for estimating nucleated cell counts. The repertoire was sequenced with immunoSEQ multiplex PCR; TCRdb's copy has only in-frame clones and lacks some. V and J calls and clone size follow that table, whereas D and trimming were derived from the DNA. This table has roughly 5,100 clones, more than 70% appearing once. Material: peripheral blood. This receptor was obtained from an elderly woman with acute or convalescent COVID-19.

This chain's CDR3 is CASSSGHLYEQYF. CDR3 nucleotide sequence: TGCGCCAGCAGCTCGGGACACCTCTACGAGCAGTACTTC. The rearrangement links TRBV5-1 to TRBJ2-7, with D possibly being TRBD1 (6 bases). Trimming pared 3 bases from V and 3 bases from J, leaving 10 bases between. From germline, CDR1 is SGHRS and CDR2 YFSETQ. CDR3 size: 13 residues.